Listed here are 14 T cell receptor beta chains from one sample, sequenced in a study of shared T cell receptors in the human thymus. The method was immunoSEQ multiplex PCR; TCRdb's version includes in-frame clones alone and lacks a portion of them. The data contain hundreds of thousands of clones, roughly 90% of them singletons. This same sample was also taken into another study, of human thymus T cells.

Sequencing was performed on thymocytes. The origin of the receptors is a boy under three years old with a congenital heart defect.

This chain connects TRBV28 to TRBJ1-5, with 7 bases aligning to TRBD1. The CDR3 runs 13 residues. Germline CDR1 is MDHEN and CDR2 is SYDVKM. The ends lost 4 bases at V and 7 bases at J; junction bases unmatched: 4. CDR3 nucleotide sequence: TGTGCCAGCAGTTCCATAGGGGGCCAGCCCCAGCATTTT. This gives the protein CASSSIGGQPQHF.

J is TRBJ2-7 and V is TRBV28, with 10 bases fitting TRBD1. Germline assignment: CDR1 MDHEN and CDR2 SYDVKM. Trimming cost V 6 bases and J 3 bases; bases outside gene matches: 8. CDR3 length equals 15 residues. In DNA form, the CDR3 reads TGTGCCAGCAGCGGCGGACAGGGGGAGGGCTACGAGCAGTACTTC. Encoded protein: CASSGGQGEGYEQYF.

CDR3 in amino acids: CASSAPGQGAYEQYF. CDR3 DNA sequence: TGTGCCAGCAGCGCACCGGGACAGGGGGCCTACGAGCAGTACTTC. The rearrangement joins TRBV9 to TRBJ2-7, with 11 bases lining up with TRBD1. The CDR3 loop spans 15 amino acids. Trimming took 3 bases from V and 2 from J; bases not matched to a gene: 4. Germline-derived CDR1 and CDR2 are SGDLS and YYNGEE.

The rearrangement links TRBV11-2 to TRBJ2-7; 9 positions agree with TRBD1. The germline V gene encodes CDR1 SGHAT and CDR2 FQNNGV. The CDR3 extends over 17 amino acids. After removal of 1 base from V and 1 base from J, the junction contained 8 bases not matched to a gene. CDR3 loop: CASSLVPTGQGSYEQYF. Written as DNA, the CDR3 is TGTGCCAGCAGCTTAGTCCCAACGGGACAGGGATCCTACGAGCAGTACTTC.

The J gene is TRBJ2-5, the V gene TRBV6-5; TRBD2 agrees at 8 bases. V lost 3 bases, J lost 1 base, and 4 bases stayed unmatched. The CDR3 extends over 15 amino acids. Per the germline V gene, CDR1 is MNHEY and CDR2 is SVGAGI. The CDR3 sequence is CASSYDTSGQETQYF. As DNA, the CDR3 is TGTGCCAGCAGTTATGACACTAGCGGCCAAGAGACCCAGTACTTC.

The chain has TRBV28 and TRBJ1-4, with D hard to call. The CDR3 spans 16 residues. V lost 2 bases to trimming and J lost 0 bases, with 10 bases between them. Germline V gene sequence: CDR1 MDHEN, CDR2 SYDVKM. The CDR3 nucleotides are TGTGCCAGCAGTTTAATTATAGCCGCAACTAATGAAAAACTGTTTTTT. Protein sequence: CASSLIIAATNEKLFF.

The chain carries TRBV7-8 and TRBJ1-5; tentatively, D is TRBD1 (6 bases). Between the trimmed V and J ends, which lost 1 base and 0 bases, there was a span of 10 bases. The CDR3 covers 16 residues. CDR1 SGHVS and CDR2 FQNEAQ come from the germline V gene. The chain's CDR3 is CASSLGTEHSNQPQHF. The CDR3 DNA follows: TGTGCCAGCAGCTTAGGGACAGAACATAGCAATCAGCCCCAGCATTTT.

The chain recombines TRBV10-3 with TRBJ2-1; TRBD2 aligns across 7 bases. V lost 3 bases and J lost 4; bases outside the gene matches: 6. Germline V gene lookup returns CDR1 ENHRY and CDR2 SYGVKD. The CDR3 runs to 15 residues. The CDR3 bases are TGTGCCATCAGTGAATGGCGGGAGATTTACAATGAGCAGTTCTTC. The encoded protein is CAISEWREIYNEQFF.

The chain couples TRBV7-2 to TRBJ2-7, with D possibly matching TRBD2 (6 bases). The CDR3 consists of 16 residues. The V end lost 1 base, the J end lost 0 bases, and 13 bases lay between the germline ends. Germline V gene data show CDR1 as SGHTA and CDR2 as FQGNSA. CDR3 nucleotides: TGTGCCAGCAGCTTAGGGGGGGTGGCTGGCTCCTACGAGCAGTACTTC. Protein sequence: CASSLGGVAGSYEQYF.

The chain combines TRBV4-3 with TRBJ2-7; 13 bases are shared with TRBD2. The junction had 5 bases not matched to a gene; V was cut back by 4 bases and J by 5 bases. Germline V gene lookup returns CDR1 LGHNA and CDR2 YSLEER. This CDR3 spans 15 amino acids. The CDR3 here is CASSLRLAGGHEQYF. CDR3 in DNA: TGCGCCAGCAGCCTAAGACTAGCGGGAGGTCACGAGCAGTACTTC.

The CDR3 spells CASSSKGGHEQYF. In DNA, the CDR3 is TGCGCCAGCAGCTCGAAAGGAGGGCACGAGCAGTACTTC. This chain uses TRBV5-1 with TRBJ2-7; possibly TRBD2 for D (6 bases). CDR1 is SGHRS, CDR2 YFSETQ, per germline. The CDR3 runs 13 residues. Trimming shortened V by 3 bases and J by 5 bases, and 12 bases separated the two germline ends.

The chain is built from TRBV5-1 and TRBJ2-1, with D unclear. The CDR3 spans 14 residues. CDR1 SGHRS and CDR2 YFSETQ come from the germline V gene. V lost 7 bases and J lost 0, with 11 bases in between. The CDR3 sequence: CASFDGYSYNEQFF. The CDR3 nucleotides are TGCGCCAGCTTCGACGGGTACTCCTACAATGAGCAGTTCTTC.

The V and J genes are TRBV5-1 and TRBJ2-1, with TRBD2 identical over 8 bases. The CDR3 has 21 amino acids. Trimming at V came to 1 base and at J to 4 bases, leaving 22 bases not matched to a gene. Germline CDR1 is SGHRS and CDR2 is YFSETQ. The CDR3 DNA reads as TGCGCCAGCAGCTTGTCCTCCATTGCCGGGACTAGGGGCCCCAAGTACAATGAGCAGTTCTTC. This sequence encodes CASSLSSIAGTRGPKYNEQFF.

CDR3 nucleotide sequence: TGTGCCAGCAGTCCCGGGAAGAGCACCGGGGAGCTGTTTTTT. Translation: CASSPGKSTGELFF. This chain joins TRBV25-1 and TRBJ2-2; D may be TRBD2 (5 bases). The CDR3 totals 14 residues. CDR1 and CDR2 (germline): MGHDK, SYGVNS. Deletions cut 5 bases from V and 4 bases from J, with 11 bases between.